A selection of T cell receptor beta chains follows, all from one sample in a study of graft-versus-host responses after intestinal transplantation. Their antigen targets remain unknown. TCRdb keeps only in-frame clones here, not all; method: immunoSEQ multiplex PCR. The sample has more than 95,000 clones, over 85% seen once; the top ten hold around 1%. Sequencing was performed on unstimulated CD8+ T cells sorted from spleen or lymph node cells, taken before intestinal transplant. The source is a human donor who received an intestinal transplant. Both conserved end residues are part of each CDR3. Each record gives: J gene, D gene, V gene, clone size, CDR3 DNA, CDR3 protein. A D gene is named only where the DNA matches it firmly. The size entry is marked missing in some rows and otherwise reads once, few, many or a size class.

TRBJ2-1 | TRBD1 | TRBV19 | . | TGTGCCAGTAGCTGGCAGGGGGCTAATGAGCAGTTCTTC | CASSWQGANEQFF
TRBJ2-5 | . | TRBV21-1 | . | TGTGCCAGCAGCAAAGAAAGGGGGGAGACCCAGTACTTC | CASSKERGETQYF
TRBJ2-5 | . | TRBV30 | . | TGTGCCTGGAGGATAAAGACCGAGGCCCAAGAGACCCAGTACTTC | CAWRIKTEAQETQYF
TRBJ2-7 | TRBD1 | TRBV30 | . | TGTGCCGGGACAGTGGCCTACGAGCAGTACTTC | CAGTVAYEQYF
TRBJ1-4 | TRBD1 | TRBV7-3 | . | TGTGCCAGCAGCCACCCAAGACAGGGAAGGGCTGGTAATGAAAAACTGTTTTTT | CASSHPRQGRAGNEKLFF
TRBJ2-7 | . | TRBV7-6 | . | TGTGCCAGCAGCTTAGGGGTCAAGTCAACCTACGAGCAGTACTTC | CASSLGVKSTYEQYF
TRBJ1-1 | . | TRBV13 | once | TGTGCCAGCAGCTTACCTACCTTGAACACTGAAGCTTTCTTT | CASSLPTLNTEAFF
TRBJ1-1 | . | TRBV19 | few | TGTGCCAGTAGTCCCGGGATGAACACTGAAGCTTTCTTT | CASSPGMNTEAFF
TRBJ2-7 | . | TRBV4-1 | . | TGCGCCAGCAGCCACATAAAAACGGGGGGCGGATACGAGCAGTACTTC | CASSHIKTGGGYEQYF
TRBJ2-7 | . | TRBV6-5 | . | TGTGCCAGCAGTTACTCGGCAGGTGCCTACGAGCAGTACTTC | CASSYSAGAYEQYF
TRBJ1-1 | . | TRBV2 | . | TGTGCCAGCAGTGCCAGTCTTGCCACTCAAGCTTTCTTT | CASSASLATQAFF
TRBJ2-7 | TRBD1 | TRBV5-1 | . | TGCGCCAGCAGCCCGGGACAGGGTCCCTACGAGCAGTACTTC | CASSPGQGPYEQYF
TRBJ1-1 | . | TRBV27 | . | TGTGCCAGCAGTCCCGGGGCTGGGCCGGTCACTGAAGCTTTCTTT | CASSPGAGPVTEAFF
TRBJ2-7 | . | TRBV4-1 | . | TGCGCCAGCAGCCAAGATCTTGGGGTTTGGGACGAGCAGTACTTC | CASSQDLGVWDEQYF
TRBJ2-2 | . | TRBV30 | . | TGTGCCTGGAGCGCAGGGAACACCGGGGAGCTGTTTTTT | CAWSAGNTGELFF
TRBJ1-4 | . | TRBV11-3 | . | TGTGCCAGCAGCTTAGACAGGGGAGGTGGAAAACTGTTTTTT | CASSLDRGGGKLFF
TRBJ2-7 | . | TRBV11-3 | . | TGTGCCAGCAGCTTAGGTACTAGCAGCTACTACGAGCAGTACTTC | CASSLGTSSYYEQYF
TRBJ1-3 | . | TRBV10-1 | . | TGCGCCAGCTGGGGACGGTCTGGAAACACCATATATTTT | CASWGRSGNTIYF
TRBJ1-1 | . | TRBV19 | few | TGTGCCAGTAGCCTCCCTAGCCGGGGCGTAGGCACTGAAGCTTTCTTT | CASSLPSRGVGTEAFF
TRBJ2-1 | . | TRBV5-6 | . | TGTGCCAGCAGCTTGGGGGGGGGCCGGTTTAAGTTCTTC | CASSLGGGRFKFF
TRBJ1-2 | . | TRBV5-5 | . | TGTGCCAGCAGCTTATTTATGGCAGGTACTGACTATGGCTACACCTTC | CASSLFMAGTDYGYTF
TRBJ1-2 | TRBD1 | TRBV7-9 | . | TGTGCCAGCAGCTTAGGGGGACAGAGAAAGGGTGGCTACACCTTC | CASSLGGQRKGGYTF
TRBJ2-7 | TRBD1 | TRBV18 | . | TGTGCCAGCTCACCCGGGACAGCCTACGAGCAGTACTTC | CASSPGTAYEQYF
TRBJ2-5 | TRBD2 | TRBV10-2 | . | TGCGCCAGCAGTGGGGTCGCGGGGGGGGAGACCCAGTACTTC | CASSGVAGGETQYF
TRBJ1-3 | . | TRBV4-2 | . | TGTGCCAGCAGCCAAGACGGGGCCCTGGGGAACACCATATATTTT | CASSQDGALGNTIYF
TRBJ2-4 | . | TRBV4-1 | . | TGCGCCAGCAGGCACCCCGGGGACATTCAGTACTTC | CASRHPGDIQYF
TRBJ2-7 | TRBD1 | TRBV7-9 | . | TGTGCCAGCAGCTGGACCGGACAGGGGGCCTACGAGCAGTACTTC | CASSWTGQGAYEQYF
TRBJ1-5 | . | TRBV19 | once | TGTGCCAGTAGTATAGAGGGGGAGCAGCCCCAGCATTTT | CASSIEGEQPQHF
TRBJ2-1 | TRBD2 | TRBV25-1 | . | TGTGCCAGCAGTGAATTCTTTATGGGGGGGAACAAGTTCGATGAGCAGTTCTTC | CASSEFFMGGNKFDEQFF
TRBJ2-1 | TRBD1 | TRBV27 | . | TGTGCCAGCAGTTTACAGGGGGCGGACAATGAGCAGTTCTTC | CASSLQGADNEQFF
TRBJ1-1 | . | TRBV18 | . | TGTGCCAGCTCACTCGGACCTCGAGGGGCTTTCTTT | CASSLGPRGAFF
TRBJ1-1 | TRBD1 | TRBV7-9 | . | TGTGCCAGCAGACCGCCTCCGGGACAGGGGGTAGGGGACACTGAAGCTTTCTTT | CASRPPPGQGVGDTEAFF
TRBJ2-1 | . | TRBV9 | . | TGTGCCAGCAGCCCGTTCGAAGGGAGCTACAATGAGCAGTTCTTC | CASSPFEGSYNEQFF
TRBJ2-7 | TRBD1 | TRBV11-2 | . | TGTGCCAGCAGCCCCGGCCCCTCCTCCGGGACAGGGGACCCCTACGAGCAGTACTTC | CASSPGPSSGTGDPYEQYF
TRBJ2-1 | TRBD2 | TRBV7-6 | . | TGTGCCAGCAGTTTTCTAGCGGGGGACTACAATGAGCAGTTCTTC | CASSFLAGDYNEQFF
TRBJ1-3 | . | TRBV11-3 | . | TGTGCCAGCAGCCATGACAGCTCTGGAAACACCATATATTTT | CASSHDSSGNTIYF
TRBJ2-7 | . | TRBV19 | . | TGTGCCAGTAGTATGGATGGGTACTACGAGCAGTACTTC | CASSMDGYYEQYF
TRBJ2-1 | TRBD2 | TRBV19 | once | TGTGCCAGTAGTATAGATGGGGGGGCCTACAATGAGCAGTTCTTC | CASSIDGGAYNEQFF
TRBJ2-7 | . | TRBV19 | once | TGTGCCAGTAGTTCCGGAGGGCGGTTCGACGAGCAGTACTTC | CASSSGGRFDEQYF
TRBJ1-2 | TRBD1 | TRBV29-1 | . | TGCAGCATACAGGGGGTGGAGTATGGCTACACCTTC | CSIQGVEYGYTF
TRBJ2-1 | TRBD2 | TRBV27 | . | TGTGCCAGCAGTGGGACTAGCGGCGTCAATGAGCAGTTCTTC | CASSGTSGVNEQFF
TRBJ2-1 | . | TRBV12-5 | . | TGTGTGAGCCAGGGGGGGAATGAGCAGTTCTTC | CVSQGGNEQFF
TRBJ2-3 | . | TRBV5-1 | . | TGCGCCAGCAGCCCCAGGGTCGGTCGTAGCACAGATACGCAGTATTTT | CASSPRVGRSTDTQYF
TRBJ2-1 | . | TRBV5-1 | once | TGCGCCAGCAGCCCCGGGGTAAATGAGCAGTTCTTC | CASSPGVNEQFF
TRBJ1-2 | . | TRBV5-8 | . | TGTGCCAGCAGCTTCAGGCAGGGAGGCACTAACTATGGCTACACCTTC | CASSFRQGGTNYGYTF
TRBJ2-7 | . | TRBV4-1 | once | TGCGCCAGCAGCCAAGGAGGCACCTACGAGCAGTACTTC | CASSQGGTYEQYF
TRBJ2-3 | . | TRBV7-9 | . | TGTGCCACCTCCAAGAAAGCGACAGATACGCAGTATTTT | CATSKKATDTQYF
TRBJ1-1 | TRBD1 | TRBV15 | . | TGTGCCACCACCCTGGAAGGGGGCAACACTGAAGCTTTCTTT | CATTLEGGNTEAFF
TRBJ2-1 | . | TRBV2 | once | TGTGCCAGCAGTGGAGAGGAATTACTCAATGAGCAGTTCTTC | CASSGEELLNEQFF
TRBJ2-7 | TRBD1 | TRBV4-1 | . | TGCGCCAGCAGCCAATCCGAGGGGGCTTATCCCTACGAGCAGTACTTC | CASSQSEGAYPYEQYF
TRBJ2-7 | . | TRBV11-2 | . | TGTGCCAGCAGCTTAGAGCCCTCCTACGAGCAGTACTTC | CASSLEPSYEQYF
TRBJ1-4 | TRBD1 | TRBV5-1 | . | TGCGCCAGCAGCTTGTCTAACTTCGGACAGGCAACTAATGAAAAACTGTTTTTT | CASSLSNFGQATNEKLFF